The 2 T cell receptor beta chains below all came from one sample that was sequenced in a study of beta chain features in type 1 diabetes. Reverse transcription of all isolated RNA meant that expressed TCRB transcripts were sequenced. Here immunoSEQ multiplex PCR was the method, and the copy in TCRdb shows in-frame clones only, minus some. Among more than 50,000 clones listed, about three fifths were seen once. Sequencing was carried out using Tregs from blood. The receptors were sampled from a woman in her late teens or twenties in good health.

The J gene is TRBJ2-5, the V gene TRBV10-3, with 8 bases lining up with TRBD1. The V gene's germline CDR1 is ENHRY and CDR2 SYGVKD. J was trimmed by 1 base and V by 1 base; bases with no gene match: 2. This CDR3 has 15 residues. The CDR3, as DNA: TGTGCCATCAGTGAGTTTGGACAGGGCCAAGAGACCCAGTACTTC. This sequence encodes CAISEFGQGQETQYF.

The CDR3 protein is CASSPLPGGLNEQFF. CDR3 DNA sequence: TGCGCCAGCAGCCCCCTGCCAGGGGGGTTAAATGAGCAGTTCTTC. The chain links TRBV5-1 to TRBJ2-1; TRBD1 might be the D (7 bases). The CDR3 contains 15 residues. The ends were cut back, 4 bases at V and 7 bases at J, with 18 bases in the middle. CDR1 and CDR2 (germline): SGHRS, YFSETQ.